This TCR beta chain derives from a study of blood T cells in healthy people across ages. Overall study results and limits: More naive CD4+ cells and higher diversity marked long-lived donors relative to aged donors.

The second PCR ran roughly 7 to 11 cycles with a sample-barcoded 5' primer and J-beta primers. Each CDR3 protein is one row after TCRdb ran MiXCR on the 5' RACE reads. The sample lists some 900,000 distinct CDR3 sequences; around 26% were seen once. Roughly 9.5 milliliters of peripheral blood were drawn from each donor into EDTA-treated tubes. This clonotype was detected many times. What it binds is unknown. This TCR was recovered from a woman over 75 in good health. Sequencing used blood.

The CDR3: CASSPGGGVGIQYF. Written as DNA, the CDR3 is TGTGCCAGCTCACCAGGAGGGGGCGTGGGCATTCAGTACTTC. The rearrangement uses TRBV18 and TRBJ2-4, with a tentative D call TRBD1 (7 bases). This CDR3 spans 14 amino acids. CDR1 KGHSH and CDR2 LQKENI come from the germline V gene. Trimming shortened V by 2 bases and J by 9 bases, and 14 bases separated the two germline ends.